Each of the 20 T cell receptor beta chains below was sequenced from the same sample in a study of T cell changes during pregnancy in multiple sclerosis. Profiling relied on immunoSEQ multiplex PCR, and the TCRdb table lists in-frame clones only, not all of them. The sample has tens of thousands of clones, about 93% seen once. The specimen comprised CD4+ T cells from peripheral blood mononuclear cells, sampled after pregnancy. Receptors originate from a female donor in good health, enrolled as a control in a pregnancy study.

This chain links TRBV2 with TRBJ2-3, with D unresolved. The CDR3 contains 14 residues. Germline CDR1 and CDR2: SNHLY and FYNNEI. Trimming shortened V by 6 bases and J by 2 bases, and 12 bases separated the two germline ends. The DNA of the CDR3 is TGTGCCAGCAGCTCCCTGACTTTCACAGATACGCAGTATTTT. Translated, it gives CASSSLTFTDTQYF. The entire variable domain, with the rest obtained from reference TRBV2 and TRBJ2-3, is as follows: EPEVTQTPSHQVTQMGQEVILRCVPISNHLYFYWYRQILGQKVEFLVSFYNNEISEKSEIFDDQFSVERPDGSNFTLKIRSTKLEDSAMYFCASSSLTFTDTQYFGPGTRLTVL.

This chain joins TRBV7-2 and TRBJ2-3; 8 nucleotides match TRBD1. There are 19 residues in the CDR3. V shed 6 bases and J 2 bases; nucleotides not matched to a gene: 19. CDR1 is SGHTA, CDR2 FQGNSA, per germline. CDR3 nucleotides: TGTGCCAGCAGGTCAGGGGGCGACCGTCGAACTCTTCTCACAGATACGCAGTATTTT. Amino acid sequence: CASRSGGDRRTLLTDTQYF.

The chain is built from TRBV5-4 and TRBJ2-5, with 9 bases lining up with TRBD2. CDR3 length equals 15 residues. The V gene's germline CDR1 is SGHNT and CDR2 YYREEE (reference sequence). Trimming cost V 4 bases and J 4 bases; bases outside gene matches: 8. In DNA, the CDR3 is TGTGCCAGCAGCACCCAGACTAGCGGCACAGAGACCCAGTACTTC. Amino acids: CASSTQTSGTETQYF.

This chain uses TRBV6-6 with TRBJ2-5; tentatively, D is TRBD2 (5 bases). CDR3 length: 15 residues. Trimming cost V 2 bases and J 9 bases, with 19 bases left between them. The germline V gene has CDR1 MNHNY and CDR2 SVGAGI (reference sequence). In DNA form, the CDR3 reads TGTGCCAGCAGTTACCATATAGACGCGGGTGTGGCCCAGTACTTC. Its protein is CASSYHIDAGVAQYF.

As to this clone: At one boundary the junction diverges from the germline segment, which might be a read error. This chain joins TRBV5-8 and TRBJ2-6, with D maybe TRBD1 (8 bases). The CDR3 runs to 17 residues. Germline loops: CDR1 SGHTS, CDR2 YDEGEE. The CDR3 nucleotides read TGTGCCAGCAGCATTGCCAACCTTCACAGGGGGGGCAACGTCCTGACTTTC. It specifies CASSIANLHRGGNVLTF.

The chain couples TRBV27 to TRBJ2-7; maybe TRBD1 (6 bases). Between the trimmed V and J ends, which lost 5 bases and 0 bases, there was a span of 14 bases. The CDR3 has 15 residues. CDR1 MNHEY and CDR2 SMNVEV come from the germline V gene (reference sequence). The CDR3 protein is CASSDGTMSSYEQYF. Written as DNA, the CDR3 is TGTGCCAGCAGTGACGGGACAATGAGCTCCTACGAGCAGTACTTC.

The chain carries TRBV9 and TRBJ2-7; TRBD2 aligns across 8 bases. Germline CDR1 reads SGDLS; CDR2 reads YYNGEE. The trim removed 3 bases at V and 3 bases at J, leaving 11 bases unmatched. This CDR3 is built from 16 residues. As DNA, the CDR3 is TGTGCCAGCAGCGCCGGGGGGGGCCAGGGATTCTACGAGCAGTACTTC. Amino acids: CASSAGGGQGFYEQYF.

The chain carries TRBV5-1 and TRBJ2-5; 11 bases match TRBD1. Unmatched junction bases numbered 3, after V lost 2 bases and J lost 0 bases. CDR1 and CDR2 (germline): SGHRS, YFSETQ. The CDR3 is 16 residues long. In DNA, the CDR3 is TGCGCCAGCAGCTTAGGGACAGGGGGATACCAAGAGACCCAGTACTTC. Its protein is CASSLGTGGYQETQYF.

In this sample, this clone turned up once. V gene TRBV15 combines with J gene TRBJ2-1, with a weak D call TRBD1 (7 bases). V was clipped by 5 bases and J by 6 bases, with 23 bases between them. The CDR3 covers 17 residues. Per germline, CDR1 LNHNV and CDR2 YYDKDF (reference sequence). The CDR3 nucleotides read TGTGCCACCAGCTCAATGGAGGGGGCCCAGACAAGCAATGAGCAGTTCTTC. This sequence encodes CATSSMEGAQTSNEQFF.

This clone was seen once. The rearrangement joins TRBV5-1 to TRBJ2-1, with TRBD2 matching 8 bases. The CDR3 is 15 amino acids. V trimming: 2 bases; J trimming: 8 bases; junction bases outside the gene matches: 9. Germline V gene data show CDR1 as SGHRS and CDR2 as YFSETQ. CDR3 sequence reads: CASSFDGRALDEQFF. The CDR3 DNA reads TGCGCCAGCAGCTTTGACGGGAGGGCCCTCGATGAGCAGTTCTTC.

The J gene is TRBJ2-1, the V gene TRBV18; 12 bases align to TRBD2. Per germline, CDR1 KGHSH and CDR2 LQKENI. Losses at the gene ends were 3 bases for V and 7 bases for J; bases not matched to a gene: 7. The CDR3 is 16 residues long. CDR3 residues: CASSPSSGGAVNEQFF. The DNA for the CDR3 is TGTGCCAGCTCACCGTCTAGCGGGGGGGCCGTAAATGAGCAGTTCTTC.

This sequence joins TRBV30 and TRBJ2-7, with a weak D call TRBD2 (6 bases). The CDR3 loop spans 11 amino acids. V lost 5 bases and J lost 8, with 13 bases in between. Germline CDR1 is GTSNPN and CDR2 is SVGIG (reference sequence). As DNA, the CDR3 is TGTGCCTGGGGCGGAGGGAAAAAGCAGTACTTC. It yields the protein CAWGGGKKQYF. Looking up the rest from reference TRBV30 and TRBJ2-7 gives the full variable domain: SQTIHQWPATLVQPVGSPLSLECTVEGTSNPNLYWYRQAAGRGLQLLFYSVGIGQISSEVPQNLSASRPQDRQFILSSKKLLLSDSGFYLCAWGGGKKQYFGPGTRLTVT.

This chain joins TRBV19 and TRBJ2-3; TRBD1 aligns across 7 bases. Germline V lookup: CDR1 LNHDA, CDR2 SQIVND (reference sequence). This CDR3 spans 16 amino acids. The junction had 24 bases not matched to a gene; V was cut back by 7 bases and J by 14 bases. In DNA, the CDR3 is TGTGCCAGTACCGACATTACGGGGCAGGGGGAATCCGTTCGGTATTTT. Protein: CASTDITGQGESVRYF.

This chain joins TRBV6-1 and TRBJ1-5, with D maybe TRBD1 (5 bases). The germline V gene has CDR1 MNHNS and CDR2 SASEGT. The CDR3 is 13 amino acids. Trimming pared 7 bases from V and 5 bases from J, leaving 12 bases between. For the CDR3, the DNA is TGTGCCAGCACGTGGGGCAGGGATCAGCCCCAGCATTTT. Its protein is CASTWGRDQPQHF.

This clone was picked up one time. J is TRBJ2-1 and V is TRBV28; TRBD2 matches at 10 bases. The V and J ends lost 5 bases and 6 bases, in that order; junction bases with no gene match: 13. Looked up from germline, CDR1 is MDHEN and CDR2 is SYDVKM. This CDR3 is built from 17 residues. For the CDR3, the DNA is TGTGCCAGCAGTCCCTGGCAAGGGCTAGCGGGGGCCAATGAGCAGTTCTTC. Protein sequence: CASSPWQGLAGANEQFF.

This rearrangement joins TRBV5-6 to TRBJ1-1; 9 positions match TRBD1. The germline gives CDR1 SGHDT, CDR2 YYEEEE. The CDR3 sequence is 13 residues long. After removal of 2 bases from V and 5 bases from J, the junction contained 1 base not matched to a gene. The CDR3 loop reads CASSFGQGTEAFF. CDR3 sequence (DNA): TGTGCCAGCAGCTTCGGACAGGGGACTGAAGCTTTCTTT.

The chain links TRBV18 to TRBJ2-2; D uncertain. This CDR3 comprises 15 residues. Germline assignment: CDR1 KGHSH and CDR2 LQKENI. V was pared by 0 bases and J by 5 bases, with 10 bases between. CDR3 nucleotides: TGTGCCAGCTCACCACCGGCCAGTAATACCGGGGAGCTGTTTTTT. Translated, it gives CASSPPASNTGELFF.

The gene calls are TRBV6-5 and TRBJ1-1, with D unclear. The germline V gene encodes CDR1 MNHEY and CDR2 SVGAGI. Deletions cut 6 bases from V and 5 bases from J, with 13 bases between. The CDR3 has 13 amino acids. CDR3 region: CASSYGLGTEAFF. In DNA, the CDR3 is TGTGCCAGCAGCTACGGACTTGGGACTGAAGCTTTCTTT.

In its sample, this clone was seen once. The J gene is TRBJ1-3, the V gene TRBV9, with 8 bases lining up with TRBD1. V dropped 0 bases and J dropped 2; count of bases not matched to a gene: 1. Germline values: CDR1 SGDLS, CDR2 YYNGEE. This CDR3 is 15 amino acids long. Written as DNA, the CDR3 is TGTGCCAGCAGCGTAGAGGGACAGGCTGGAAACACCATATATTTT. Translated: CASSVEGQAGNTIYF.

The chain recombines TRBV7-6 with TRBJ2-3; tentative D call: TRBD2 (5 bases). CDR1 SGHVS and CDR2 FNYEAQ come from the germline V gene. This CDR3 has 16 amino acids. Trimming stripped 5 bases from V and 0 bases from J, with 15 bases between. DNA of the CDR3: TGTGCCAGCAGCAAACGGACTGGTACTAGCACAGATACGCAGTATTTT. Its protein product is CASSKRTGTSTDTQYF.